This record covers a single T cell receptor beta chain. Its target is unknown. This sample is part of a study of cytomegalovirus exposure and HLA in healthy donors. Study at large: From about 180 million T cells, an earlier analysis saw around 120 million unique TCR beta sequences.

The study's findings and limits: Certain indistinguishable V segments, among them TRBV6-2 and TRBV6-3, were excluded. Most sequenced TCRs were rare (though some public TCRs occurred in many donors). An analysis that was carried out later associated 15,000 to 20,000 TCR beta sequences with HLA alleles at 0.05 false discovery rate.

PCR used 60 Vbeta primers and 13 Jbeta primers. Sequencing used immunoSEQ multiplex PCR; TCRdb keeps in-frame clones, though not all of them. The table lists roughly 80,000 clones, roughly two thirds of them singletons. In germline, CDR1 is MDHEN, CDR2 SYDVKM. Trimming shortened V by 2 bases and J by 2 bases, and 10 bases separated the two germline ends. The CDR3 extends over 15 amino acids. Source material: PBMCs. This chain joins TRBV28 and TRBJ2-1; possible D gene TRBD2, 7 bases. The receptor was derived from a woman aged 45-59 years in good health and CMV-seropositive. DNA of the CDR3: TGTGCCAGCAGTTTAGGGGGGGGCCCCTACAATGAGCAGTTCTTC. Translation: CASSLGGGPYNEQFF. The whole variable domain, filled in from reference TRBV28 and TRBJ2-1, reads DVKVTQSSRYLVKRTGEKVFLECVQDMDHENMFWYRQDPGLGLRLIYFSYDVKMKEKGDIPEGYSVSREKKERFSLILESASTNQTSMYLCASSLGGGPYNEQFFGPGTRLTVL.